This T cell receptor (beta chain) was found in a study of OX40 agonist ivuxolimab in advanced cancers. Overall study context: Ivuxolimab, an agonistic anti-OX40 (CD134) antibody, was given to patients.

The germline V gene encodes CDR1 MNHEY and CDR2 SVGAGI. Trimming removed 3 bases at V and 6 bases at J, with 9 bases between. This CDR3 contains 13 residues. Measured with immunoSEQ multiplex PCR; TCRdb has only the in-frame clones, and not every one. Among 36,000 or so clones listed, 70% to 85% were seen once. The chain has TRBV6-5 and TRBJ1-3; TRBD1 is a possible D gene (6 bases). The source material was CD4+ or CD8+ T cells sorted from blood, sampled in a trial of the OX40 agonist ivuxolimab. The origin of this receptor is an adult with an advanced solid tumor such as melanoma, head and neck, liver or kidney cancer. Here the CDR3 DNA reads TGTGCCAGCAGTTATTCAGGGGAAAACACCATATATTTT. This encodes CASSYSGENTIYF.